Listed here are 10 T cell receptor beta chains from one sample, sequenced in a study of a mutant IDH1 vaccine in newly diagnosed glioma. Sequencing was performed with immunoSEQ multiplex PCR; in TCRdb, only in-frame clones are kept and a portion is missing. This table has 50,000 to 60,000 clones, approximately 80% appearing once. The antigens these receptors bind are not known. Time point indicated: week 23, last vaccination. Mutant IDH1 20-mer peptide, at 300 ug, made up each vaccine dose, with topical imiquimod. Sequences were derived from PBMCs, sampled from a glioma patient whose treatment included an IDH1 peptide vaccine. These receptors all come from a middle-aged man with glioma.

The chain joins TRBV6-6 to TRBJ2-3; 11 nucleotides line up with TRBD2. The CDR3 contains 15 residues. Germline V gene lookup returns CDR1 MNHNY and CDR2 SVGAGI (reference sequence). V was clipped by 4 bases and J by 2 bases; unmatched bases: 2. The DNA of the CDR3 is TGTGCCAGCAGTTTAGCGGGGGGGTTCACAGATACGCAGTATTTT. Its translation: CASSLAGGFTDTQYF.

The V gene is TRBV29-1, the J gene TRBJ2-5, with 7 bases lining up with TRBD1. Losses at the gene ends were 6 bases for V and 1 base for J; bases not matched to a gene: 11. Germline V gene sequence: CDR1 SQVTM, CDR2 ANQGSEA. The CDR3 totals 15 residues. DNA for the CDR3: TGCAGCGTGGAGACAGGGATAGGTCCCCAAGAGACCCAGTACTTC. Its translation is CSVETGIGPQETQYF.

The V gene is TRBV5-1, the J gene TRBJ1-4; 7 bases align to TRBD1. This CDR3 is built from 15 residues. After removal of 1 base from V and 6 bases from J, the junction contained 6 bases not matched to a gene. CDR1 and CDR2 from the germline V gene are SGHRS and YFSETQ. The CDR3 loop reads CASSLTGTGDEKLFF. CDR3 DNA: TGCGCCAGCAGCTTGACTGGAACAGGGGATGAAAAACTGTTTTTT.

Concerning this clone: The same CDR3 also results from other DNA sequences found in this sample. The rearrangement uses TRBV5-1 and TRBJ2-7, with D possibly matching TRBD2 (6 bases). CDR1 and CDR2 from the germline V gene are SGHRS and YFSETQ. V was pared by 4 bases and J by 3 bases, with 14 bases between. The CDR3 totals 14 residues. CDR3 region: CASSPGTGDYEQYF. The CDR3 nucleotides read TGCGCCAGCAGCCCGGGGACGGGGGACTACGAGCAGTACTTC.

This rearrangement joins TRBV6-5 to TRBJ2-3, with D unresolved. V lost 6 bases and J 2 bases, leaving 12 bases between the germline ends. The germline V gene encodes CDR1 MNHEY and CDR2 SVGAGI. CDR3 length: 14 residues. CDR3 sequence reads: CASRFRRFTDTQYF. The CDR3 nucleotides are TGTGCCAGCAGATTTCGACGGTTCACAGATACGCAGTATTTT.

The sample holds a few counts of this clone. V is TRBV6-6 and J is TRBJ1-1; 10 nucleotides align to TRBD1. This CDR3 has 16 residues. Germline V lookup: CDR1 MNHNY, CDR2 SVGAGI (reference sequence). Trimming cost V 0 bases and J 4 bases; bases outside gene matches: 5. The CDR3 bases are TGTGCCAGCAGTTACTCCGGGACAGGGGAGGCCACTGAAGCTTTCTTT. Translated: CASSYSGTGEATEAFF.

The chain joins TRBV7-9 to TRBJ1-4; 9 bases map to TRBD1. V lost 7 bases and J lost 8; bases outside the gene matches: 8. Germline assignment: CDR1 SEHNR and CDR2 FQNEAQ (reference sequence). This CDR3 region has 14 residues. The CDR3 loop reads CASTPTGGKEKLFF. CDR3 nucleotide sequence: TGTGCCAGCACGCCGACAGGGGGAAAAGAAAAACTGTTTTTT.

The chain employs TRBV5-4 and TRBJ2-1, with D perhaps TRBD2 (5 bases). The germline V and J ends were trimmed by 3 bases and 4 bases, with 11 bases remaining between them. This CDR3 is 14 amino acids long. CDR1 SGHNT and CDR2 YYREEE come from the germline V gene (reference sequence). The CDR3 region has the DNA TGTGCCAGCAGCTCGTCCACGGGATACAATGAGCAGTTCTTC. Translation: CASSSSTGYNEQFF. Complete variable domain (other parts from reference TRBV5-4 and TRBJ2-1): ETGVTQSPTHLIKTRGQQVTLRCSSQSGHNTVSWYQQALGQGPQFIFQYYREEENGRGNFPPRFSGLQFPNYSSELNVNALELDDSALYLCASSSSTGYNEQFFGPGTRLTVL.

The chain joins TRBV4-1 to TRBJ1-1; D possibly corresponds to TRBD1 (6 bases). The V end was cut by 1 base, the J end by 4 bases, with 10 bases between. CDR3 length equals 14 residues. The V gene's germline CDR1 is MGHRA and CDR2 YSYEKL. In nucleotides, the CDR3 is TGCGCCAGCAGCCAAGGAGGGGGGGGCACTGAAGCTTTCTTT. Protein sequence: CASSQGGGGTEAFF.

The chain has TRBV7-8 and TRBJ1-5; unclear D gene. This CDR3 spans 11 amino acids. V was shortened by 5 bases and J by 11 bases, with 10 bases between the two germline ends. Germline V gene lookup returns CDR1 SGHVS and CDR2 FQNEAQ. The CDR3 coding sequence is TGTGCCAGCAGCCAAGGCCCTACCCAGCATTTT. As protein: CASSQGPTQHF.